These 17 T cell receptor beta chains originate from one sample sequenced in a study of identical twins (dated by TCRdb to 2016 to 2018). Library preparation used 5' RACE. These reads were obtained on an Illumina HiSeq 2000. In TCRdb, the public reads were trimmed at Q25 with fastp and aligned with MiXCR, with productive beta chains retained. Records with the same CDR3 protein are collapsed into one entry carrying the most frequent genes and DNA. The sample table holds 700,000 or so distinct CDR3 sequences, of which 21% were seen once. The ten top clones hold 4% to 4.5% of the sample. Separately, the same data were catalogued under a study of T cells expressing NK-cell markers.

Sequencing input: PBMCs. Receptors originate from a woman under 30 in good health.

This clonotype turned up a few times. The J gene is TRBJ2-7, the V gene TRBV6-6; either TRBD1 or TRBD2 may supply D (5 bases each). With 5 bases removed from V and 4 bases from J, the gap between germline ends came to 12 bases. The CDR3 extends over 13 amino acids. Germline CDR1 and CDR2: MNHNY and SVGAGI (reference sequence). The CDR3 loop reads CASSPRDAYEQYF. The DNA for the CDR3 is TGTGCCAGCAGTCCCCGGGACGCGTACGAGCAGTACTTC.

The chain joins TRBV20-1 to TRBJ2-2; 9 bases match TRBD1. Trimming cost V 4 bases and J 7 bases; bases outside gene matches: 10. Germline values: CDR1 DFQATT, CDR2 SNEGSKA (reference sequence). CDR3 length: 15 amino acids. The CDR3 reads CSATGWGQGHGELFF. For the CDR3, the DNA is TGCAGTGCTACGGGGTGGGGACAGGGTCACGGGGAGCTGTTTTTT.

This sequence joins TRBV7-2 and TRBJ2-7; 12 nucleotides align to TRBD2. Germline loops: CDR1 SGHTA, CDR2 FQGNSA. The CDR3 consists of 16 residues. The J segment lost 3 bases and the V segment lost 1 base, leaving 4 bases of the junction unmatched. The CDR3 DNA reads as TGTGCCAGCAGCTTAGAGCCTAGCGGGAGGGGCTACGAGCAGTACTTC. Protein sequence: CASSLEPSGRGYEQYF.

This clonotype was picked up a small number of times. CDR3 nucleotide sequence: TGCAGTGCGTACGTTAGCGGGAGGGCTCAGACCCAGTACTTC. Protein product: CSAYVSGRAQTQYF. V and J are TRBV20-1 and TRBJ2-5; 11 positions agree with TRBD2. Germline CDR1 reads DFQATT; CDR2 reads SNEGSKA (reference sequence). This CDR3 is 14 amino acids long. V gave up 6 bases and J gave up 6 bases; unmatched junction bases: 9.

Only a few counts were recorded for this clonotype. The J gene is TRBJ2-3, the V gene TRBV4-3; TRBD2 is a possible D gene (6 bases). Trimming pared 0 bases from V and 2 bases from J, leaving 21 bases between. The CDR3 runs 19 residues. CDR1 and CDR2 (germline): LGHNA, YSLEER. The CDR3 protein is CASSQDRPPLARITDTQYF. In DNA, the CDR3 is TGCGCCAGCAGCCAAGATCGGCCCCCTCTAGCGCGTATCACAGATACGCAGTATTTT.

The CDR3 DNA is TGCAGCGTTCTAAGCGGGGCTTCCTACGAGCAGTACTTC. Translating gives CSVLSGASYEQYF. The V call is TRBV29-1, the J call TRBJ2-7; TRBD2 matches at 7 bases. After removal of 5 bases from V and 1 base from J, the junction contained 5 bases not matched to a gene. The CDR3 sequence is 13 residues long. Germline V gene data show CDR1 as SQVTM and CDR2 as ANQGSEA.

Only a few counts were recorded for this clonotype. This sequence joins TRBV9 and TRBJ1-5, with D tentatively TRBD1 (5 bases). This CDR3 contains 14 residues. V lost 2 bases and J lost 6, with 12 bases in between. Looked up from germline, CDR1 is SGDLS and CDR2 is YYNGEE. DNA of the CDR3: TGTGCCAGCAGCGTGGGCAGGGAAGGTCAGCCCCAGCATTTT. Its translation is CASSVGREGQPQHF.

This clonotype was detected ten times or more. The genes are TRBV20-1 and TRBJ1-2, with 8 bases identical to TRBD1. The length of the CDR3 is 13 residues. J lost 8 bases, V lost 5 bases, and 10 bases had no gene match. Per germline, CDR1 DFQATT and CDR2 SNEGSKA (reference sequence). This CDR3 is CSAYLPGGNGYTF. The CDR3 DNA sequence: TGCAGTGCTTACCTACCAGGGGGCAACGGCTACACCTTC.

In this sample, this clonotype turned up many times. The chain joins TRBV12-3 or TRBV12-4 to TRBJ2-5; TRBD2 might be the D (5 bases). The CDR3 contains 12 residues. V was cut by 6 bases and J by 5 bases, with 10 bases left in between. The DNA for the CDR3 is TGTGCCAGCAGCCCGGAGGCGGAGACCCAGTACTTC. It is translated as CASSPEAETQYF.

The rearrangement joins TRBV2 to TRBJ2-5; a possible D gene is TRBD2 (6 bases). The CDR3 has 14 residues. V was clipped by 8 bases and J by 5 bases, with 18 bases between them. The germline V gene has CDR1 SNHLY and CDR2 FYNNEI. CDR3 amino acids: CASAGVAGPETQYF. CDR3 in DNA: TGTGCCAGCGCAGGCGTGGCGGGACCCGAGACCCAGTACTTC.

This rearrangement joins TRBV7-9 to TRBJ2-5; no clear D. V dropped 2 bases and J dropped 13 bases, with 11 bases sitting between them. The CDR3 totals 11 residues. The V gene's germline CDR1 is SEHNR and CDR2 FQNEAQ (reference sequence). In DNA, the CDR3 is TGTGCCAGCAGCTTAATGGATGTTACGTACTTC. This translates into CASSLMDVTYF.

This rearrangement joins TRBV5-6 to TRBJ1-1, with unresolved D. The CDR3 runs to 14 residues. V lost 0 bases and J 4 bases, leaving 10 bases between the germline ends. Germline V gene data show CDR1 as SGHDT and CDR2 as YYEEEE. The DNA for the CDR3 is TGTGCCAGCAGCTTGGTGGTGGCGGGCACTGAAGCTTTCTTT. Its translation is CASSLVVAGTEAFF.

The V call is TRBV20-1, the J call TRBJ1-6; maybe TRBD1 (5 bases). The length of the CDR3 is 14 residues. The germline CDR1 and CDR2 sequences are DFQATT and SNEGSKA (reference sequence). V lost 3 bases and J 6 bases, leaving 12 bases between the germline ends. The CDR3 protein is CSARNRPGNSPLHF. The CDR3 coding sequence is TGCAGTGCTAGGAACAGGCCGGGTAATTCACCCCTCCACTTT.

V usage is TRBV7-9 and J usage is TRBJ2-7; TRBD2 might be the D (6 bases). Germline-derived CDR1 and CDR2 are SEHNR and FQNEAQ (reference sequence). V lost 4 bases to trimming and J lost 2 bases, with 12 bases between them. CDR3 size: 14 residues. The CDR3 reads CASSSGTVAYEQYF. For the CDR3, the DNA is TGTGCCAGCAGCTCTGGGACTGTAGCCTACGAGCAGTACTTC. The variable domain in full, with the rest retrieved from reference TRBV7-9 and TRBJ2-7, is DTGVSQNPRHKITKRGQNVTFRCDPISEHNRLYWYRQTLGQGPEFLTYFQNEAQLEKSRLLSDRFSAERPKGSFSTLEIQRTEQGDSAMYLCASSSGTVAYEQYFGPGTRLTVT.

This clonotype turned up a few times. The J gene is TRBJ2-6, the V gene TRBV5-1; tentative D call: TRBD1 (6 bases). V was cut by 2 bases and J by 0 bases, with 9 bases left in between. The CDR3 loop spans 16 amino acids. The germline gives CDR1 SGHRS, CDR2 YFSETQ. In DNA form, the CDR3 reads TGCGCCAGCAGCTTCACAGGGAGCTCTGGGGCCAACGTCCTGACTTTC. It specifies CASSFTGSSGANVLTF. The complete variable domain, with remaining parts taken from reference TRBV5-1 and TRBJ2-6, reads KAGVTQTPRYLIKTRGQQVTLSCSPISGHRSVSWYQQTPGQGLQFLFEYFSETQRNKGNFPGRFSGRQFSNSRSEMNVSTLELGDSALYLCASSFTGSSGANVLTFGAGSRLTVL.

This clonotype was seen a handful of times. The gene calls are TRBV12-3 or TRBV12-4 and TRBJ2-5; TRBD2 might be the D (6 bases). V dropped 5 bases and J dropped 7 bases, with 23 bases sitting between them. There are 16 residues in the CDR3. In nucleotides, the CDR3 is TGTGCCAGCAGTCCCCCCCGGGACTTATCCAAAGGGACCCAGTACTTC. Residues: CASSPPRDLSKGTQYF.

This clonotype was detected a few times. The chain has TRBV20-1 and TRBJ1-4; D uncertain. Germline V gene lookup returns CDR1 DFQATT and CDR2 SNEGSKA (reference sequence). V gave up 8 bases and J gave up 7 bases, with 20 bases separating them. The CDR3 is 14 residues long. The CDR3, as DNA: TGCAGTTCTACCGACCCAATTTCGGGTGAAAAACTGTTTTTT. Translated, it gives CSSTDPISGEKLFF.